The sequence of this TCR beta chain was determined in a study of T cells in Graves' hyperthyroidism and ophthalmopathy. Overall study results and limits: Stable hyperthyroidism was separated from ophthalmopathy by a model based on 13 V-J features.

This CDR3 contains 15 residues. V lost 3 bases and J lost 5; bases outside the gene matches: 7. The germline V gene encodes CDR1 WSHSY and CDR2 SAAADI. Thyroid ultrasound, orbital computed tomography, clinical symptoms, and serum thyroxine and TRAb underpinned diagnoses. Authors of the study amplified TCR beta CDR3 regions from RNA transcripts. The HTBI set primed first-round TCR CDR3 RT-PCR. One entry per CDR3 protein, called by TCRdb with MiXCR from the multiplex PCR reads. This sample carries about 480,000 distinct CDR3 sequences, approximately 15% of them seen once, and the ten largest clones take 15% to 20%. Comments on this clonotype: Antigen unknown.

The source is a woman aged 18 to 35 with Graves' hyperthyroidism. The source material was blood. This chain uses TRBV10-2 with TRBJ1-5, with 7 bases that match TRBD1. In nucleotides, the CDR3 is TGCGCCAGCAGTGACGCGCAGGGGGGCTATCAGCCCCAGCATTTT. Translating gives CASSDAQGGYQPQHF.